The text below deals with one T cell receptor (beta chain). Trimming pared 1 base from V and 6 bases from J, leaving 19 bases between. Germline lookup yields CDR1 MNHNS and CDR2 SASEGT. The CDR3 runs 17 residues. The sample originates from a study of blood T cell repertoires in COVID-19. The wider study: The United States, Italy and Spain provided the acute and convalescent COVID-19 samples.

Enrolled through a virtual design, the participants were between 18 and 89 years of age and came from about two dozen US areas. In assigning cohorts, the study relied on participant-reported clinical history. How the authors handled the data: Estimates of nucleated cell counts were drawn from the amplification of reference gene primers. Sequencing was performed with immunoSEQ multiplex PCR; in TCRdb, only in-frame clones are kept and a portion is missing. That table gives V, J and clone size, and the DNA gave D and trimming. Among about 280,000 clones, about 88% were seen once, and the ten largest hold 2% to 2.5%.

The rearrangement joins TRBV6-1 to TRBJ2-1; D may be TRBD1 (6 bases). This clonotype was sampled from a woman between 55 and 75 years old in a cohort exposed to, infected with or recovered from COVID-19 (not recorded which). The specimen was PBMCs or T cells enriched from blood (not recorded which). The DNA for the CDR3 is TGTGCCAGCAGTGAAGTCCCGGGACATCTTTCCCCCAATGAGCAGTTCTTC. The encoded protein is CASSEVPGHLSPNEQFF.